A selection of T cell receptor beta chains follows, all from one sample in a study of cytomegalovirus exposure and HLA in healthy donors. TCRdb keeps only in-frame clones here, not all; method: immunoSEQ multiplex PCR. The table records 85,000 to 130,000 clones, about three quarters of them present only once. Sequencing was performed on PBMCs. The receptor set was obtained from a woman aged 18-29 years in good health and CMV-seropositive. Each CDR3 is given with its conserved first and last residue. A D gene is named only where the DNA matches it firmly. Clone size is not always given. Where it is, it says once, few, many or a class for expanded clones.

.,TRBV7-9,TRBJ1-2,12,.,TGTGCCAGCAGCTCCACCGGCTATGGCTACACCTTC,CASSSTGYGYTF
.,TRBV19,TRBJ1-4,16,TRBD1,TGTGCCAGTAGTATAGGCCCGACAGGGGGCCGTGAAAAACTGTTTTTT,CASSIGPTGGREKLFF
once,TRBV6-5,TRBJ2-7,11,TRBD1,TGTGCCAGCAGACGACAGGGAGAGCAGTACTTC,CASRRQGEQYF
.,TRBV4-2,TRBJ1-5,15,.,TGTGCCAGCAGCCAAAACGGACTGTTCGATCAGCCCCAGCATTTT,CASSQNGLFDQPQHF
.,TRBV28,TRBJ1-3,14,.,TGTGCCAGCCGGGGGGCCAGCTCTGGAAACACCATATATTTT,CASRGASSGNTIYF
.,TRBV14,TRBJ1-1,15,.,TGTGCCAGCAGCCATAGACTCCAGGGATTCACTGAAGCTTTCTTT,CASSHRLQGFTEAFF
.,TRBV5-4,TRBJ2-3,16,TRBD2,TGTGCCAGCAGCGAACTAGCGGGAGACTTCACAGATACGCAGTATTTT,CASSELAGDFTDTQYF
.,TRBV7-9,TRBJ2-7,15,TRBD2,TGTGCCAGCAGCCAGGGACTAGCCTCGATCTACGAGCAGTACTTC,CASSQGLASIYEQYF
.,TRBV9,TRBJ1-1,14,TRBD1,TGTGCCAGCAGCGTAGTTACAGGGGGGACTGAAGCTTTCTTT,CASSVVTGGTEAFF
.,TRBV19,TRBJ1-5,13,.,TGTGCCAGTAGGCACAATAGCAATCAGCCCCAGCATTTT,CASRHNSNQPQHF
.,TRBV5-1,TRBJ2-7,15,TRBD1,TGCGCCAGCAGCTTCGGGACAGGGAGTTCCTACGAGCAGTACTTC,CASSFGTGSSYEQYF
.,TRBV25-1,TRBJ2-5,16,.,TGTGCCAGCAGTGAGGTCCCTGACAGCCGCCAAGAGACCCAGTACTTC,CASSEVPDSRQETQYF
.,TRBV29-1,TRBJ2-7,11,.,TGCAGCGTTGGAACCCTCGGCGAGCAGTACTTC,CSVGTLGEQYF
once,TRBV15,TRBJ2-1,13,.,TGTGCCACCAGCAGAGATTCTTCTTATGAGCAGTTCTTC,CATSRDSSYEQFF
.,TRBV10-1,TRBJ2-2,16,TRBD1,TGCGCCAGCAGCCCTCCGGGACAGAGCATTCCCGGGGAGCTGTTTTTT,CASSPPGQSIPGELFF
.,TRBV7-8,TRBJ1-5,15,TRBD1,TGTGCCAGCAGCCAACCGGGGACAGGGGATCAGCCCCAGCATTTT,CASSQPGTGDQPQHF